What follows are 10 T cell receptor beta chains derived from one specimen sequenced in a study of blood T cells in healthy people across ages. With a J-beta primer mix and a sample-barcoded 5' primer, a second PCR ran about 7 to 12 cycles. Each CDR3 protein is one row after TCRdb ran MiXCR on the 5' RACE reads. The table records approximately 320,000 distinct CDR3 sequences, roughly 27% of them present only once. The sample consisted of blood. Receptors originate from a woman in her seventies in good health.

The chain employs TRBV6-1 and TRBJ1-3; D unclear. Germline loops: CDR1 MNHNS, CDR2 SASEGT. V was trimmed by 1 base and J by 7 bases, leaving 8 bases between them. CDR3 length: 13 amino acids. In DNA, the CDR3 is TGTGCCAGCAGTGAAGACAACCGGAACACCATATATTTT. Translating gives CASSEDNRNTIYF.

This clonotype has a count of ten or more. The rearrangement uses TRBV7-9 and TRBJ2-2, with unresolved D. The CDR3 spans 13 residues. Germline lookup yields CDR1 SEHNR and CDR2 FQNEAQ (reference sequence). The ends were cut back, 1 base at V and 5 bases at J, with 5 bases in the middle. The CDR3 DNA is TGTGCCAGCAGCTTAGAGGGAACCGGGGAGCTGTTTTTT. Its translation is CASSLEGTGELFF.

The rearrangement joins TRBV7-2 to TRBJ2-2; D ambiguous. The CDR3 runs 15 residues. V was cut by 5 bases and J by 0 bases, with 10 bases left in between. Germline CDR1 SGHTA, CDR2 FQGNSA. In nucleotides, the CDR3 is TGTGCCAGCAGCCCCAGAAGGTCGAACACCGGGGAGCTGTTTTTT. Translation gives CASSPRRSNTGELFF.

The sample holds many counts of this clonotype. J is TRBJ2-1 and V is TRBV7-2; D perhaps matches TRBD2 (6 bases). The CDR3 contains 17 residues. Germline V gene sequence: CDR1 SGHTA, CDR2 FQGNSA. Trimming cost V 0 bases and J 7 bases, with 19 bases left between them. This CDR3 is CASSLALGGKLWNEQFF. The CDR3, as DNA: TGTGCCAGCAGCTTAGCGCTGGGCGGGAAGTTGTGGAATGAGCAGTTCTTC. The full variable domain, in which reference TRBV7-2 and TRBJ2-1 provide the parts outside the CDR3, is GAGVSQSPSNKVTEKGKDVELRCDPISGHTALYWYRQSLGQGLEFLIYFQGNSAPDKSGLPSDRFSAERTGGSVSTLTIQRTQQEDSAVYLCASSLALGGKLWNEQFFGPGTRLTVL.

The chain has TRBV7-3 and TRBJ2-2, with D tentatively TRBD1 (5 bases). This CDR3 region has 13 residues. Germline CDR1 is SGHTA and CDR2 is FQGTGA. V shed 4 bases and J shed 3 bases, with 6 bases lying between them. The CDR3 DNA is TGTGCCAGCAGCTCACAGGACACCGGGGAGCTGTTTTTT. The encoded protein is CASSSQDTGELFF.

This clonotype was counted a few times. The rearrangement links TRBV12-3 or TRBV12-4 to TRBJ1-5; a weak D match, TRBD1 (6 bases). The CDR3 covers 13 residues. With 7 bases removed from V and 6 bases from J, the gap between germline ends came to 13 bases. The CDR3: CASTGQTFQPQHF. The CDR3 DNA sequence: TGTGCCAGCACAGGACAGACTTTTCAGCCCCAGCATTTT.

J is TRBJ2-1 and V is TRBV25-1; 7 bases match TRBD1. Germline-derived CDR1 and CDR2 are MGHDK and SYGVNS. The CDR3 contains 12 residues. The trim removed 3 bases at V and 12 bases at J, leaving 5 bases unmatched. The CDR3 region has the DNA TGTGCCAGCAGTGAGAACAGGGGACGGCAGTTCTTC. It is translated as CASSENRGRQFF.

Details on this clonotype: A junction end diverges from the germline sequence, so it may reflect a read error. The J gene is TRBJ2-5, the V gene TRBV6-1, with 13 positions matching TRBD2. Germline CDR1 is MNHNS and CDR2 is SASEGT. The CDR3 contains 16 residues. The CDR3 sequence is CASSEDRTSGGNEQSF. Written as DNA, the CDR3 is TGTGCCAGCAGTGAAGACCGGACTAGCGGGGGCAATGAGCAGTCCTTC.

The chain combines TRBV10-3 with TRBJ2-7, with D perhaps assigned TRBD1 or TRBD2 (6 bases each). The germline V gene has CDR1 ENHRY and CDR2 SYGVKD. Trimming pared 0 bases from V and 2 bases from J, leaving 11 bases between. The CDR3 totals 15 residues. CDR3 protein: CAISESRGEPYEQYF. DNA of the CDR3: TGTGCCATCAGTGAGTCGAGGGGGGAGCCCTACGAGCAGTACTTC.

The chain has TRBV5-1 and TRBJ2-7; 8 bases agree with TRBD1. There are 13 residues in the CDR3. V shed 5 bases and J 6 bases; nucleotides not matched to a gene: 7. CDR1 is SGHRS, CDR2 YFSETQ, per germline. DNA for the CDR3: TGCGCCAGCAGGTTCCAGGGGGCGTTCGAGCAGTACTTC. It yields the protein CASRFQGAFEQYF.